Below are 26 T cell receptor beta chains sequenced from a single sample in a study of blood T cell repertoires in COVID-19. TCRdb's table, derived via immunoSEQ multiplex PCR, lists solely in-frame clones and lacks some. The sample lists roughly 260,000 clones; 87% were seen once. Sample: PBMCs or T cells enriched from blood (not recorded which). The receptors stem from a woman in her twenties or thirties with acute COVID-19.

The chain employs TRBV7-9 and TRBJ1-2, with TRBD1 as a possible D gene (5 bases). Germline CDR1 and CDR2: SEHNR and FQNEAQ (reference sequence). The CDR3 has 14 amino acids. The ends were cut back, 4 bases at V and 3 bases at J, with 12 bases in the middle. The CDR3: CASSSGGEYYGYTF. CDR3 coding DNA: TGTGCCAGCAGCTCTGGAGGGGAGTACTATGGCTACACCTTC. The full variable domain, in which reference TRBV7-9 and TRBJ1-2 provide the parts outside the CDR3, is DTGVSQNPRHKITKRGQNVTFRCDPISEHNRLYWYRQTLGQGPEFLTYFQNEAQLEKSRLLSDRFSAERPKGSFSTLEIQRTEQGDSAMYLCASSSGGEYYGYTFGSGTRLTVV.

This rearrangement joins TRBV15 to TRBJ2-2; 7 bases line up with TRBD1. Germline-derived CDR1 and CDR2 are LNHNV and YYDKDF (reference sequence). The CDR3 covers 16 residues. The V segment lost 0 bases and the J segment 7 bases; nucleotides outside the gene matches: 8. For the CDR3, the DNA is TGTGCCACCAGCAGAGATAGGGGGACAGAAGTCGGGGAGCTGTTTTTT. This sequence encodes CATSRDRGTEVGELFF.

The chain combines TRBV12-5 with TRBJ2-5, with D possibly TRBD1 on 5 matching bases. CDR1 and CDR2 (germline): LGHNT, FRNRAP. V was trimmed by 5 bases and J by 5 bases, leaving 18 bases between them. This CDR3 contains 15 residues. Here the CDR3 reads CASGIYPGNEETQYF. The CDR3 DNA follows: TGTGCTAGTGGTATCTACCCAGGGAACGAGGAGACCCAGTACTTC.

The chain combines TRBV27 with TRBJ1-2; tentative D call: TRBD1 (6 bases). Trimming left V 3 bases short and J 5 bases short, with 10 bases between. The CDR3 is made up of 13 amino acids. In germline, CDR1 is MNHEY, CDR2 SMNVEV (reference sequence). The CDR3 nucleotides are TGTGCCAGCAGTTTCGACAGGAGGTATGGCTACACCTTC. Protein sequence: CASSFDRRYGYTF.

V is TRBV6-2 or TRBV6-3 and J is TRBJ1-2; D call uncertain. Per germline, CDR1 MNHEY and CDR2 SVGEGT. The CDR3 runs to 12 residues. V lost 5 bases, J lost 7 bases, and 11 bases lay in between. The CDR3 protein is CASSHRVGGYTF. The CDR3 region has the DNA TGTGCCAGCAGTCACCGGGTAGGTGGCTACACCTTC.

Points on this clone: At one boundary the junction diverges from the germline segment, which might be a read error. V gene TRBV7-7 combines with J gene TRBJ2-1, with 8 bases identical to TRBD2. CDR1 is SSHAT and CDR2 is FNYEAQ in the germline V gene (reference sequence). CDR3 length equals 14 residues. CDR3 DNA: TGTGCTAGCAGCCGAGCACCCATAGCGGGGGAGCAGTTCTTC. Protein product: CASSRAPIAGEQFF.

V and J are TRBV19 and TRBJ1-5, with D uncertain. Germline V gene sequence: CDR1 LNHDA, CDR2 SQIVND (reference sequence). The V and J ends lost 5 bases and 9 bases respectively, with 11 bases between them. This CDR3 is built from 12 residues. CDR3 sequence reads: CASSVPPGPQHF. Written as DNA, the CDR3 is TGTGCCAGTAGTGTCCCGCCGGGGCCCCAGCATTTT.

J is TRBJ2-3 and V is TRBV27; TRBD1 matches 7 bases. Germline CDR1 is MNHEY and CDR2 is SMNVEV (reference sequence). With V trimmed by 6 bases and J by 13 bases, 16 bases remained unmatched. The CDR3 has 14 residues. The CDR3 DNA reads TGTGCCAGCAGCCAAGGGGGCGCCCCTATAATGGAGTATTTT. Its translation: CASSQGGAPIMEYF.

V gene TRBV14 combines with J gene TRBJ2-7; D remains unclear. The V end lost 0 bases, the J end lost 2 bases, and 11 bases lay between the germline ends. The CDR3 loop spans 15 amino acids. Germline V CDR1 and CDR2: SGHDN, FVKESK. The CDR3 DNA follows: TGTGCCAGCAGCCAAGATTACGGGTCGACCTACGAGCAGTACTTC. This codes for CASSQDYGSTYEQYF.

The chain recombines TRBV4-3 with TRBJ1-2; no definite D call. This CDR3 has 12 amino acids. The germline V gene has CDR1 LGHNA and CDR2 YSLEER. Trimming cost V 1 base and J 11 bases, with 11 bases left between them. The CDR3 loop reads CASSQGLGSYTF. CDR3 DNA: TGCGCCAGCAGCCAAGGGCTGGGGAGTTACACCTTC.

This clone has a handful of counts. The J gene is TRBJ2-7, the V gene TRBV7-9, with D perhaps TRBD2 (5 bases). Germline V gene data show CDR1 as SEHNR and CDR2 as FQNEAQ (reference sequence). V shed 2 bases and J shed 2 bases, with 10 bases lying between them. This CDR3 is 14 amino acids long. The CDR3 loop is CASSLTAEAYEQYF. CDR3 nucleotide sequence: TGTGCCAGCAGCTTAACTGCGGAGGCCTACGAGCAGTACTTC.

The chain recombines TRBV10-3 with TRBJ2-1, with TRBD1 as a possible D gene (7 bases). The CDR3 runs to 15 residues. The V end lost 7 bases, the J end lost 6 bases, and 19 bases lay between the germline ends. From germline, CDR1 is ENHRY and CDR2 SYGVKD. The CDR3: CAITMDAGGLNEQFF. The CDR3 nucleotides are TGTGCCATCACCATGGACGCAGGGGGGCTCAATGAGCAGTTCTTC.

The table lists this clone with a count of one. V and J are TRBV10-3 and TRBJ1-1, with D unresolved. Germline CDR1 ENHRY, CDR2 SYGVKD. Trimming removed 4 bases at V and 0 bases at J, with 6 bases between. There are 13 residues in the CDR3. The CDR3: CAISALLNTEAFF. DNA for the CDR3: TGTGCCATCAGTGCGCTACTGAACACTGAAGCTTTCTTT.

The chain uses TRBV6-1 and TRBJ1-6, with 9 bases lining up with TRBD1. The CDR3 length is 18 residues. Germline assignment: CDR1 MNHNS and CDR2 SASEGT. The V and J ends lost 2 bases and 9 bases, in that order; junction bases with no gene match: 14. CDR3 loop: CASSEWGTGSPRGSPLHF. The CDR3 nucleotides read TGTGCCAGCAGTGAATGGGGGACAGGGAGCCCTCGGGGTTCACCCCTCCACTTT.

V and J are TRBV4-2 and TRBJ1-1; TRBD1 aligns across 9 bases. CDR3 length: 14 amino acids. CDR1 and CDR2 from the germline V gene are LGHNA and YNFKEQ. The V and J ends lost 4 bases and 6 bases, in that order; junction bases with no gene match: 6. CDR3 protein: CASSRSTGGSEAFF. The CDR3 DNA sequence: TGTGCCAGCAGCCGTTCGACAGGGGGATCTGAAGCTTTCTTT.

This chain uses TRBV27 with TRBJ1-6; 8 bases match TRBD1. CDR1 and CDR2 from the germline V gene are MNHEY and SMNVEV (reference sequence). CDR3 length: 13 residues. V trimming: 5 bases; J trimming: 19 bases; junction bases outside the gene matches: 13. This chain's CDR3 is CASSQGQGVPPHF. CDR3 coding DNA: TGTGCCAGCAGTCAAGGACAGGGTGTTCCCCCTCACTTT.

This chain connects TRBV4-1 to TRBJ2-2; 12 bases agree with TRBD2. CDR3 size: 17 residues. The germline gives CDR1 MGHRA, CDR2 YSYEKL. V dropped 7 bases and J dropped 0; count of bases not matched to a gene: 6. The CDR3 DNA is TGCGCCAGCACCCCGGGACTAGCGGGCTCGAACACCGGGGAGCTGTTTTTT. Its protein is CASTPGLAGSNTGELFF.

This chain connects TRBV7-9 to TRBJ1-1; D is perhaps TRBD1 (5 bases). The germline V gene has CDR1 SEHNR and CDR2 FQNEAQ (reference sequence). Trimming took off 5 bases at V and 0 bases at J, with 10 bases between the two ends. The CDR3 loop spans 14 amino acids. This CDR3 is CASSLKGMNTEAFF. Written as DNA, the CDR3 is TGTGCCAGCAGCCTAAAGGGGATGAACACTGAAGCTTTCTTT.

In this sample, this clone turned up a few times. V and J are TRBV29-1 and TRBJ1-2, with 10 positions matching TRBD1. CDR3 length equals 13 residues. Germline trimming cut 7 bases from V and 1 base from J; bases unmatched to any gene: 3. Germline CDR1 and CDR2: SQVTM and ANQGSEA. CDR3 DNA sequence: TGCAGCGGGGGGACAGGGGATAACTATGGCTACACCTTC. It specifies CSGGTGDNYGYTF. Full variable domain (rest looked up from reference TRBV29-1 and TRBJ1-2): SAVISQKPSRDICQRGTSLTIQCQVDSQVTMMFWYRQQPGQSLTLIATANQGSEATYESGFVIDKFPISRPNLTFSTLTVSNMSPEDSSIYLCSGGTGDNYGYTFGSGTRLTVV.

CDR3 residues: CASSWGDLSYNEQFF. In DNA form, the CDR3 reads TGTGCCAGTAGTTGGGGGGACCTATCCTACAATGAGCAGTTCTTC. The chain combines TRBV19 with TRBJ2-1, with D possibly TRBD2 on 6 matching bases. Trimming cost V 5 bases and J 1 base, with 12 bases left between them. The germline gives CDR1 LNHDA, CDR2 SQIVND (reference sequence). There are 15 residues in the CDR3.

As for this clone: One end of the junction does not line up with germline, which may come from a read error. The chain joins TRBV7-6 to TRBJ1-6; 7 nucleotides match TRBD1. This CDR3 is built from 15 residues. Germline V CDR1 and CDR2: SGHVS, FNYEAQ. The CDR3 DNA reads TGTGCCAGCACCTCGGACAGGTCCTCTAATTCACCCCTCCACTTT. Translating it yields CASTSDRSSNSPLHF.

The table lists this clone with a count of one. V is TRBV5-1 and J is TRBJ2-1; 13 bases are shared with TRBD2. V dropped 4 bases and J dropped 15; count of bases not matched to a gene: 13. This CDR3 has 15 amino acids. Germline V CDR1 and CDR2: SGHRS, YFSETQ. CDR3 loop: CASSPSGTSGVPLFF. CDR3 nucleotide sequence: TGCGCCAGCAGCCCCTCGGGGACTAGCGGGGTCCCCCTGTTCTTC. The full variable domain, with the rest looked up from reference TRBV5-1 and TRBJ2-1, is KAGVTQTPRYLIKTRGQQVTLSCSPISGHRSVSWYQQTPGQGLQFLFEYFSETQRNKGNFPGRFSGRQFSNSRSEMNVSTLELGDSALYLCASSPSGTSGVPLFFGPGTRLTVL.

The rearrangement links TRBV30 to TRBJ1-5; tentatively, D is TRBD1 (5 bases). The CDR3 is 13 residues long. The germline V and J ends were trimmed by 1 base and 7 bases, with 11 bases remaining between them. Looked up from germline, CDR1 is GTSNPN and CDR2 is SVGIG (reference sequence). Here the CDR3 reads CAWSGGREQPQHF. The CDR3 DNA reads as TGTGCCTGGAGTGGGGGCAGGGAACAGCCCCAGCATTTT.

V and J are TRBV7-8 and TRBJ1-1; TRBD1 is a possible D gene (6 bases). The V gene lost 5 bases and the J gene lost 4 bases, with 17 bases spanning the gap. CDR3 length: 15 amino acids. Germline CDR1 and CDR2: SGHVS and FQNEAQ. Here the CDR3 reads CASSARQVVGTEAFF. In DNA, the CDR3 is TGTGCCAGCAGCGCAAGACAGGTTGTTGGCACTGAAGCTTTCTTT.

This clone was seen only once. CDR3 region: CASSLEGTGGHGYTF. CDR3 DNA: TGTGCCAGCAGCTTGGAGGGGACAGGGGGCCATGGCTACACCTTC. The rearrangement joins TRBV5-5 to TRBJ1-2; TRBD1 agrees at 12 bases. This CDR3 contains 15 residues. The germline V gene encodes CDR1 SGHKS and CDR2 YYEKEE (reference sequence). V lost 0 bases, J lost 6 bases, and 3 bases stayed unmatched.

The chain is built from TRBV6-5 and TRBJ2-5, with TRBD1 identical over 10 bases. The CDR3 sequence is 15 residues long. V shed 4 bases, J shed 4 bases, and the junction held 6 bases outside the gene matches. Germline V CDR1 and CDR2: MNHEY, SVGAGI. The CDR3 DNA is TGTGCCAGCAGTTCCGGGACAGGGGTGGGAGAGACCCAGTACTTC. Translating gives CASSSGTGVGETQYF.